This T cell receptor beta chain emerged from a study of blood T cells in healthy people across ages. Study-wide background: Template switching caught about one barcoded beta molecule for each two T cells. Study-wide points: Diversity of TCR beta per million T cells declined in a roughly linear way with age. The percentage of naive T cells correlated strongly with TCR beta diversity.

CDR1 LNHNV and CDR2 YYDKDF come from the germline V gene (reference sequence). This CDR3 spans 15 amino acids. Trimming left V 5 bases short and J 4 bases short, with 16 bases between. Primers used in a second PCR of about 7 to 12 cycles were a sample-barcoded 5' primer and a J-beta primer mix. Every cDNA was tagged by a template-switch adaptor with 12 random nucleotides. Using its own MiXCR run on the 5' RACE reads, TCRdb lists one record per CDR3 protein. The sample has approximately 770,000 distinct CDR3 sequences; 58% are singletons. This clonotype was counted a few times. Its antigen is undetermined.

The chain employs TRBV15 and TRBJ2-3; possible D gene TRBD1, 7 bases. Sequencing was performed on blood. The receptor was derived from a man aged 25-40 years in good health. DNA for the CDR3: TGTGCCACCAGCGCGCGCACAGGGGAGGCAGATACGCAGTATTTT. Translation gives CATSARTGEADTQYF.